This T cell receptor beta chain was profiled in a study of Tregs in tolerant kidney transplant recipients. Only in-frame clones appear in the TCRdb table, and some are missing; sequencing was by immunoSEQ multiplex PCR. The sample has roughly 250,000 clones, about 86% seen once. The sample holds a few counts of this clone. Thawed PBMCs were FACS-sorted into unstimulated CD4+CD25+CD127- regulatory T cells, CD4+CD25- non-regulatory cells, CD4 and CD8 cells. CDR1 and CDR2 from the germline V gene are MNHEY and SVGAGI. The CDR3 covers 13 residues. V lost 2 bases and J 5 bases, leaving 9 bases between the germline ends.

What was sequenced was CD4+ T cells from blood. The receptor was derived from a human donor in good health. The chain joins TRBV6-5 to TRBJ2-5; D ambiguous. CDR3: CASSYPAAETQYF. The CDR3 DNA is TGTGCCAGCAGTTACCCAGCCGCGGAGACCCAGTACTTC.